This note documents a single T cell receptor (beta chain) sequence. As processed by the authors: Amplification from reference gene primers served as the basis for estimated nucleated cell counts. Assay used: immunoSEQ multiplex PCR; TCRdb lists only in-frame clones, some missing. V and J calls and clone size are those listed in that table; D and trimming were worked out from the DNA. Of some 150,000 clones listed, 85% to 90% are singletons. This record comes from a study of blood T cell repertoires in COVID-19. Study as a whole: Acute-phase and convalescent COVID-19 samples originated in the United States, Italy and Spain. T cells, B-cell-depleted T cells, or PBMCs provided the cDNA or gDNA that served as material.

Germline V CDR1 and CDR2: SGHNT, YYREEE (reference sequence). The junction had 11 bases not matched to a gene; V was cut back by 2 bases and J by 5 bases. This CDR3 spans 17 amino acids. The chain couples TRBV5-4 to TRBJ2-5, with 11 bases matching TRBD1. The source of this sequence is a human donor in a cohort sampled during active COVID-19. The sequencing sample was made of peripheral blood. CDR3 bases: TGTGCCAGCAGCTTAGGGGGACAGGGGGGTCCTCGGGAGACCCAGTACTTC. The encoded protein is CASSLGGQGGPRETQYF.